The present T cell receptor (beta chain) was sequenced within a study of metastatic and nonmetastatic thyroid tumors. The CDR3 is 15 residues long. Germline V gene sequence: CDR1 DFQATT, CDR2 SNEGSKA (reference sequence). V shed 1 base and J 3 bases; nucleotides not matched to a gene: 5. TCRdb re-analyzed the PCR reads through MiXCR. This sample has roughly 30,000 clones, with over 20% found just once. This clone showed up just once. Thyroid surgery took place with no prior treatment in any patient. The clonotype comes from a female donor with papillary thyroid cancer or a benign thyroid nodule (not recorded which). Some clones in this sample may be carry-over from other donors' samples. Sequencing input: blood. J is TRBJ2-1 and V is TRBV20-1; TRBD2 matches 8 bases. CDR3 residues: CSARVSGNYYNEQFF. DNA for the CDR3: TGCAGTGCTAGAGTTAGCGGGAACTACTACAATGAGCAGTTCTTC.